The 15 T cell receptor beta chains in this list originate from one sample, sequenced in a study of T-cell reconstitution after alpha-beta-depleted transplantation in children (dated by TCRdb to the mid-2010s). Libraries came from PCR. Instrument on record: Illumina HiSeq 2500. TCR library preparation used molecular barcoding, with unique molecular identifiers applied to normalize quantification of the TCRbeta repertoire. TCRdb applied fastp at Q25 and MiXCR to the public reads, then kept only in-frame beta chains. CDR3 protein duplicates are merged, each entry listing the most common genes and DNA. Present in this sample are about 980,000 distinct CDR3 sequences, less than 30% of which were seen just once. The ten biggest clones cover about 28% of the sample. The intended sense of this specimen's treatment or condition label: allogeneic hematopoietic cell transplantation with graft depleted of TCRalphabeta T cells and CD19 B cells.

The sample consisted of PBMCs, mostly from graft donor cells, taken 360 days after TCRalphabeta/CD19-depleted stem cell transplant. These receptors came from a boy in the first two years of life who had a stem cell transplant for SCID, so the T cells may come from the graft donor.

The chain is built from TRBV7-2 and TRBJ2-1; 14 bases match TRBD2. From germline, CDR1 is SGHTA and CDR2 FQGNSA. The CDR3 contains 16 residues. Losses at the gene ends were 4 bases for V and 9 bases for J; bases not matched to a gene: 8. In nucleotides, the CDR3 is TGTGCCAGCAGCTCCTGGACTAGCGGGGGGTTGGGTGAGCAGTTCTTC. This translates into CASSSWTSGGLGEQFF.

This clonotype was detected only a few times. The chain uses TRBV20-1 and TRBJ2-7, with D perhaps matching TRBD1 (6 bases). The germline CDR1 and CDR2 sequences are DFQATT and SNEGSKA (reference sequence). This CDR3 is 14 amino acids long. The V and J ends lost 5 bases and 4 bases respectively, with 18 bases between them. The CDR3 sequence is CSAPSSGERYEQYF. Here the CDR3 DNA reads TGCAGTGCTCCCTCCTCAGGGGAGAGATACGAGCAGTACTTC.

V and J are TRBV3-1 and TRBJ2-5, with D possibly being TRBD2 (6 bases). V lost 0 bases to trimming and J lost 7 bases, with 21 bases between them. CDR3 length: 17 amino acids. Germline V CDR1 and CDR2: LGHDT, YNNKEL (reference sequence). In DNA form, the CDR3 reads TGTGCCAGCAGCCAAGAGGGGACGGGCGGAGGGCTAGGGACCCAGTACTTC. Its protein product is CASSQEGTGGGLGTQYF.

The sample holds a few counts of this clonotype. The rearrangement links TRBV7-9 to TRBJ1-3, with D perhaps TRBD1 (5 bases). Per the germline V gene, CDR1 is SEHNR and CDR2 is FQNEAQ (reference sequence). V was cut by 5 bases and J by 1 base, with 12 bases left in between. The CDR3 spans 15 residues. The CDR3 nucleotides are TGTGCCAGCAGCCAGGGTGTCAGGTCTGGAAACACCATATATTTT. Protein sequence: CASSQGVRSGNTIYF.

CDR3 sequence reads: CSARAPGSKTEAFF. The DNA for the CDR3 is TGCAGTGCTAGAGCCCCAGGGTCCAAGACTGAAGCTTTCTTT. This chain joins TRBV20-1 and TRBJ1-1; a weak D match, TRBD1 (5 bases). This CDR3 has 14 residues. CDR1 DFQATT and CDR2 SNEGSKA come from the germline V gene (reference sequence). The ends were cut back, 1 base at V and 5 bases at J, with 14 bases in the middle.

The J gene is TRBJ2-3, the V gene TRBV20-1; no clear D gene. The CDR3 is 13 residues long. The V and J ends lost 0 bases and 6 bases respectively, with 10 bases between them. CDR1 is DFQATT and CDR2 is SNEGSKA in the germline V gene (reference sequence). This CDR3 reads CSARDGRADTQYF. The CDR3 nucleotides are TGCAGTGCTAGAGATGGTAGGGCGGATACGCAGTATTTT.

There are a few counts of this clonotype. The chain is built from TRBV6-1 and TRBJ1-1; unclear D gene. The germline V gene encodes CDR1 MNHNS and CDR2 SASEGT. V gave up 9 bases and J gave up 0 bases, with 14 bases separating them. This CDR3 comprises 14 residues. The CDR3 loop reads CASKPGPMNTEAFF. The CDR3 bases are TGTGCCAGTAAGCCAGGACCTATGAACACTGAAGCTTTCTTT.

The table lists this clonotype with a few counts. The chain couples TRBV4-1 to TRBJ1-1, with a possible D match to TRBD1 (5 bases). Trimming shortened V by 2 bases and J by 6 bases, and 16 bases separated the two germline ends. The CDR3 runs to 15 residues. Germline CDR1 and CDR2: MGHRA and YSYEKL. The CDR3 reads CASSQLDGTGAEAFF. CDR3 coding DNA: TGCGCCAGCAGCCAACTAGACGGGACGGGGGCTGAAGCTTTCTTT.

DNA of the CDR3: TGCAGCGTTGAAGATGAAAGGGGGGCTCGGGAGACCCAGTACTTC. Protein sequence: CSVEDERGARETQYF. The chain joins TRBV29-1 to TRBJ2-5; perhaps D is TRBD1 or TRBD2 (6 bases each). This CDR3 is built from 15 residues. The germline CDR1 and CDR2 sequences are SQVTM and ANQGSEA. Trimming took 0 bases from V and 5 from J, leaving 16 bases between them. The full variable domain, rest sourced from reference TRBV29-1 and TRBJ2-5, is SAVISQKPSRDICQRGTSLTIQCQVDSQVTMMFWYRQQPGQSLTLIATANQGSEATYESGFVIDKFPISRPNLTFSTLTVSNMSPEDSSIYLCSVEDERGARETQYFGPGTRLLVL.

The chain joins TRBV5-1 to TRBJ2-5, with D possibly matching TRBD1 (6 bases). The CDR3 runs 11 residues. Germline CDR1 is SGHRS and CDR2 is YFSETQ. Trimming cost V 5 bases and J 5 bases, with 7 bases left between them. The CDR3 nucleotides read TGCGCCAGCAGGGACAGTGAGACCCAGTACTTC. Amino acids: CASRDSETQYF.

The chain is built from TRBV18 and TRBJ2-1; 9 bases agree with TRBD2. Germline CDR1 reads KGHSH; CDR2 reads LQKENI. The J segment lost 3 bases and the V segment lost 3 bases, leaving 6 bases of the junction unmatched. The CDR3 has 16 amino acids. CDR3 nucleotide sequence: TGTGCCAGCTCACCCAAACTAGCGGGTAACTACAATGAGCAGTTCTTC. This sequence encodes CASSPKLAGNYNEQFF.

The chain employs TRBV5-1 and TRBJ2-7, with D unclear. The CDR3 length is 14 residues. The germline V gene has CDR1 SGHRS and CDR2 YFSETQ. V was trimmed by 0 bases and J by 2 bases, leaving 9 bases between them. CDR3 in amino acids: CASSLGDLTYEQYF. CDR3 DNA: TGCGCCAGCAGCTTGGGAGACCTGACCTACGAGCAGTACTTC.

V is TRBV10-3 and J is TRBJ2-3; a possible D gene is TRBD2 (5 bases). Germline V lookup: CDR1 ENHRY, CDR2 SYGVKD. V lost 4 bases and J lost 2, with 13 bases in between. The CDR3 length is 15 residues. CDR3 sequence (DNA): TGTGCCATCAGTGTGGAGGATTCTCTCACAGATACGCAGTATTTT. It codes for CAISVEDSLTDTQYF.

The chain recombines TRBV7-9 with TRBJ2-7, with D possibly matching TRBD1 (6 bases). This CDR3 contains 14 residues. From germline, CDR1 is SEHNR and CDR2 FQNEAQ (reference sequence). Trimming pared 2 bases from V and 2 bases from J, leaving 10 bases between. CDR3 residues: CASSLTGPTYEQYF. The DNA of the CDR3 is TGTGCCAGCAGCTTAACAGGGCCGACCTACGAGCAGTACTTC.

The J gene is TRBJ2-7, the V gene TRBV2; 7 bases map to TRBD2. The CDR3 totals 13 residues. The germline V gene has CDR1 SNHLY and CDR2 FYNNEI. Losses at the gene ends were 8 bases for V and 3 bases for J; bases not matched to a gene: 7. DNA for the CDR3: TGTGCCAGCGGGGAGGGAGCCCACTACGAGCAGTACTTC. Amino acids: CASGEGAHYEQYF.